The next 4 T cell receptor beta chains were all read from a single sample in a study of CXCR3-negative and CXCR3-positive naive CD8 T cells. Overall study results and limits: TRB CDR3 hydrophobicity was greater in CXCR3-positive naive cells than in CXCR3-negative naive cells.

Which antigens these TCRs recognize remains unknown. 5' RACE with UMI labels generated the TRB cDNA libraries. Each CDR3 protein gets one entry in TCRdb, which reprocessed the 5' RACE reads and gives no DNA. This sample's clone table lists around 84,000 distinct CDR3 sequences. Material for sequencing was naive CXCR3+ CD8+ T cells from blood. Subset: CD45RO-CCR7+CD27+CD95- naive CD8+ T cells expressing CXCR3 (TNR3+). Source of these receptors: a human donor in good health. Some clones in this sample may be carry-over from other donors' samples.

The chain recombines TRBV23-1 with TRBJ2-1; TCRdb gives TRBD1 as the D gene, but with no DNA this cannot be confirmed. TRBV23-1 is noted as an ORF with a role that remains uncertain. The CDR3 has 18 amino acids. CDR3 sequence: CASLPPPMTGDPYNEQFF.

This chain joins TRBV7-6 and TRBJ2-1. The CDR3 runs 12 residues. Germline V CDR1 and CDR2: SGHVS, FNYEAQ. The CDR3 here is CASSLALGEQFF. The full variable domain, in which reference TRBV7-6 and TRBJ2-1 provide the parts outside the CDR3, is GAGVSQSPRYKVTKRGQDVALRCDPISGHVSLYWYRQALGQGPEFLTYFNYEAQQDKSGLPNDRFSAERPEGSISTLTIQRTEQRDSAMYRCASSLALGEQFFGPGTRLTVL.

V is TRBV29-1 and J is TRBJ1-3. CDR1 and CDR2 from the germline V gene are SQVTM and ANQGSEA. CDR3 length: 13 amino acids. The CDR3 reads CSVEGDSGNTIYF.

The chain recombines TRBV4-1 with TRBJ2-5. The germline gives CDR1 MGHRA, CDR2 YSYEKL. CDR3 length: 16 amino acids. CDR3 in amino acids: CASSQVSSRVMRTQYF.